This T cell receptor (beta chain) was obtained from a study of T cell responses to AZD1222 COVID-19 vaccine. The study, taken as a whole, reports: Repertoire sampling occurred only after the peak T cell response. Most donors were white British and more were female, and clonal diversity was possibly underestimated.

V was shortened by 11 bases and J by 4 bases, with 14 bases between the two germline ends. There are 12 residues in the CDR3. The germline CDR1 and CDR2 sequences are MNHEY and SVGAGI. To note about this clone: Its antigen is undetermined.

Sequencing was performed with immunoSEQ multiplex PCR; in TCRdb, only in-frame clones are kept and a portion is missing. The repertoire has 170,000 or so clones, 88% of them found once; the top ten carry under 14%. This receptor was identified in an adult who received the AZD1222 COVID-19 vaccine. The chain links TRBV6-5 to TRBJ1-1; D not certain. Sequencing used peripheral blood, obtained 28 days after the second AZD1222 dose. For the CDR3, the DNA is TGTGCCGCCGCAAAGTTAGCCACTGAAGCTTTCTTT. This sequence encodes CAAAKLATEAFF.